Sequencing of this T cell receptor beta chain was carried out in a study of PD-1 blockade in classical Hodgkin lymphoma. TCRdb keeps only in-frame clones here, not all; method: immunoSEQ multiplex PCR. This sample has 60,000 to 65,000 clones, with around 88% found just once. Exposure to brentuximab vedotin varied, and each patient had relapsed following autologous stem cell transplantation. Per germline, CDR1 PRHDT and CDR2 FYEKMQ (reference sequence). Between the trimmed V and J ends, which lost 5 bases and 7 bases, there was a span of 21 bases. The CDR3 loop spans 16 amino acids. The source was peripheral blood mononuclear cells (PBMCs), collected at baseline. The V and J genes are TRBV13 and TRBJ2-1, with D perhaps matching TRBD1 or TRBD2 (7 bases each). The origin of this receptor is a human donor with classical Hodgkin lymphoma. Written as DNA, the CDR3 is TGTGCCAGCAGCGCAGGGGGAGGGGGCAGTTTTAATGAGCAGTTCTTC. Translation: CASSAGGGGSFNEQFF.